These T cell receptor beta chains were read from a single sample in a study of PD-L1 blockade in urothelial cancer. The data were produced by immunoSEQ multiplex PCR, yet TCRdb's version contains in-frame clones alone and is incomplete. The table shows more than 50,000 clones, with 65% to 90% occurring only once. Sequencing was performed on PBMCs, taken around atezolizumab (anti-PD-L1) treatment. The origin of the receptors is a man in his 70s with urothelial cancer. The CDR3 runs from the conserved cysteine through the conserved F or W.

TRBJ1-1,TRBV27,CASSVTGSTEAFF
TRBJ1-4,TRBV30,CAWSGRTGGSEKLFF
TRBJ2-1,TRBV10-2,CASSELLFRDEQFF
TRBJ2-7,TRBV5-1,CASSAGGTSGSYEQYF
TRBJ2-1,TRBV27,CAGPTSGSRNEQFF
TRBJ2-7,TRBV27,CASSRTGSGGYEQYF
TRBJ2-1,TRBV7-2,CASSFMGLEQFF
TRBJ1-5,TRBV18,CASSRQDNQPQHF
TRBJ2-1,TRBV29-1,CSGLVVAGHNEQFF
TRBJ2-7,TRBV18,CASSPRLAGPSYEQYF
TRBJ1-3,TRBV27,CASSNQGPGNTIYF
TRBJ2-1,TRBV25-1,CASTPSGSFYNEQFF
TRBJ2-1,TRBV27,CASSSRQGGQNEQFF
TRBJ2-3,TRBV28,CASSLAAPTQYF
TRBJ1-1,TRBV19,CASRQGSMNTEAFF
TRBJ2-1,TRBV19,CASTYRADARGDEQFF
TRBJ2-5,TRBV14,CASSQGVRRVTQYF
TRBJ2-7,TRBV4-2,CASSLRELAPYEQYF
TRBJ1-1,TRBV30,CAWTGGLMTAFF
TRBJ2-5,TRBV28,CASSPTSGSVETQYF
TRBJ2-2,TRBV9,CASSATSGRPPGELFF
TRBJ2-1,TRBV19,CASSKGGFPGRNEQFF
TRBJ1-6,TRBV10-2,CASSAGGSSPLHF
TRBJ2-2,TRBV9,CASSEYRGEDTGELFF
TRBJ2-1,TRBV7-8,CASSLTSGRGNEQFF
TRBJ1-1,TRBV29-1,CSETKGGGTEAFF
-,TRBV5-6,CASAKSRSSYEQYF
TRBJ2-7,TRBV5-1,CASSLTGENEQYF
TRBJ2-3,TRBV7-2,CASSSLKDTQYF
TRBJ2-1,TRBV6-6,CASSPPRGRTNNEQFF
TRBJ2-7,TRBV6-1,CASSESTGYEQYF
TRBJ2-3,TRBV29-1,CSVNWGQLSTDTQYF
TRBJ2-5,TRBV9,CASSVGLQETQYF
TRBJ1-2,TRBV5-5,CASSRSGQGRSYTF
TRBJ2-7,TRBV5-1,CASSPNREVFPYEQYF
TRBJ1-2,TRBV10-3,CAIWATTRSNYGYTF
-,TRBV5-1,CASSLDGSGYYEQYF
TRBJ1-4,TRBV5-6,CASSSQGPSEKLFF
TRBJ1-1,TRBV19,CASEAMSRTEAFF
TRBJ2-2,TRBV10-3,CAISPLSGRGTGELFF
TRBJ2-5,TRBV4-2,CASSQGQADEETQYF
TRBJ2-2,TRBV5-4,CASSLGRTSAGELFF
TRBJ1-4,TRBV7-2,CASSLRGALNEKLFF
TRBJ1-2,TRBV7-6,CASSPKPRDSKNYGYTF
TRBJ2-7,TRBV5-1,CASSLQIFAYEQYF
TRBJ1-1,TRBV10-3,CAISLQGRDTEAFF